The clone carrying this TCR beta chain was seen ten or more times. Antigen unknown. RNA transcripts yielded amplified TCR beta CDR3 regions. In the first-round RT-PCR of the TCR CDR3, the HTBI primer set was used. TCRdb called the multiplex PCR reads again in MiXCR, with one record for every CDR3 protein. The sample comprises a few hundred thousand distinct CDR3 sequences, approximately 14% of which are singletons, and around 7.8% rests with the top ten. The data stem from a study of T cells in Graves' hyperthyroidism and ophthalmopathy. Study in general: The blood sample was taken at first diagnosis, before treatment began. General observations from the study: Blood also carried most thyroid clonotypes expanded above 0.001.

These patients, aged 18 to 65, had recently diagnosed hyperthyroidism lasting under 2 months. The PBMCs were sourced from fresh peripheral blood (approximately 10 ml). This CDR3 is 15 amino acids long. V lost 0 bases to trimming and J lost 5 bases; unmatched junction nucleotides: 6. Germline lookup yields CDR1 MNHEY and CDR2 SVGAGI. This chain joins TRBV6-5 and TRBJ2-7, with TRBD2 identical over 8 bases. The material sequenced was blood. The sequence derives from a woman aged 25 to 39 with Graves' hyperthyroidism. Written as DNA, the CDR3 is TGTGCCAGCAGTTACTCCCAGGGCGGGAGGAACGAGCAGTACTTC. It specifies CASSYSQGGRNEQYF.